One sample yielded the 24 T cell receptor beta chains listed below, sequenced in a study of T cell responses to AZD1222 COVID-19 vaccine. TCRdb's table, derived via immunoSEQ multiplex PCR, lists solely in-frame clones and lacks some. The repertoire holds roughly 120,000 clones, with 70% to 90% as singletons. The sequences come from peripheral blood, collected 28 days after the second AZD1222 dose. The receptor set was obtained from an adult who received the AZD1222 COVID-19 vaccine.

The chain has TRBV3-1 (or the pseudogene TRBV3-2) and TRBJ2-3; D gene unclear. Trimming removed 4 bases from V and 1 base from J, with 12 bases in between. This CDR3 has 15 residues. Germline loops: CDR1 LGHDT, CDR2 YNNKEL (reference sequence). The DNA for the CDR3 is TGTGCCAGCAGCCCTAGGGATCTTGGCACAGATACGCAGTATTTT. This translates into CASSPRDLGTDTQYF.

The rearrangement uses TRBV19 and TRBJ1-5; D unclear. The CDR3 is 15 amino acids. Germline CDR1 reads LNHDA; CDR2 reads SQIVND (reference sequence). V lost 7 bases, J lost 0 bases, and 13 bases lay in between. In DNA, the CDR3 is TGTGCCAGTATCGAGGGCCATTATAGCAATCAGCCCCAGCATTTT. Residues: CASIEGHYSNQPQHF.

The chain combines TRBV6-4 with TRBJ2-2; 7 nucleotides line up with TRBD1. From germline, CDR1 is MRHNA and CDR2 SNTAGT. J lost 2 bases, V lost 4 bases, and 4 bases had no gene match. The CDR3 has 15 amino acids. The chain's CDR3 is CASSAHRGNTGELFF. In DNA form, the CDR3 reads TGTGCCAGCAGTGCCCACAGGGGCAACACCGGGGAGCTGTTTTTT.

The J gene is TRBJ1-3, the V gene TRBV7-2, with TRBD1 as a possible D gene (5 bases). Germline V gene sequence: CDR1 SGHTA, CDR2 FQGNSA. V was cut by 5 bases and J by 1 base, with 12 bases left in between. The CDR3 is 15 amino acids. CDR3 sequence reads: CASSPWGASGNTIYF. CDR3 bases: TGTGCCAGCAGCCCCTGGGGCGCTTCTGGAAACACCATATATTTT.

The chain uses TRBV18 and TRBJ2-1; D is uncertain. There are 14 residues in the CDR3. The V end lost 2 bases, the J end lost 8 bases, and 13 bases lay between the germline ends. Germline V CDR1 and CDR2: KGHSH, LQKENI. CDR3 nucleotide sequence: TGTGCCAGCTCACCATTGACGGGTCGGCATGAGCAGTTCTTC. Protein sequence: CASSPLTGRHEQFF.

This chain uses TRBV6-6 with TRBJ1-5; D gene uncertain. This CDR3 has 13 amino acids. The germline V gene encodes CDR1 MNHNY and CDR2 SVGAGI (reference sequence). V was clipped by 7 bases and J by 4 bases, with 11 bases between them. The CDR3 is CASTQRANQPQHF. The CDR3 DNA sequence: TGTGCCAGCACCCAGCGGGCTAATCAGCCCCAGCATTTT.

The genes are TRBV6-5 and TRBJ2-3; D is ambiguous. The CDR3 is made up of 15 amino acids. The germline V gene encodes CDR1 MNHEY and CDR2 SVGAGI. V was cut by 2 bases and J by 0 bases, with 9 bases left in between. CDR3 in DNA: TGTGCCAGCAGTTACGGTCAGCCCAGCACAGATACGCAGTATTTT. It specifies CASSYGQPSTDTQYF.

J is TRBJ1-1 and V is TRBV2, with a tentative D call TRBD1 (6 bases). The CDR3 is 16 residues long. Trimming removed 7 bases from V and 0 bases from J, with 18 bases in between. Germline CDR1 is SNHLY and CDR2 is FYNNEI. The CDR3 DNA reads TGTGCCAGCACGGGGGGGACATCCCTTTTGAACACTGAAGCTTTCTTT. It encodes CASTGGTSLLNTEAFF.

This chain connects TRBV28 to TRBJ1-2; D not certain. The V gene's germline CDR1 is MDHEN and CDR2 SYDVKM. The CDR3 is made up of 14 amino acids. V lost 8 bases and J lost 0, with 13 bases in between. The CDR3 is CASRSGSSNYGYTF. The DNA for the CDR3 is TGTGCCAGCCGATCCGGATCGTCTAACTATGGCTACACCTTC.

The rearrangement uses TRBV4-1 and TRBJ1-3, with no clear D. Per the germline V gene, CDR1 is MGHRA and CDR2 is YSYEKL. V was shortened by 4 bases and J by 7 bases, with 14 bases between the two germline ends. The CDR3 totals 14 residues. The CDR3 here is CASSPGPAGNTIYF. The CDR3 nucleotides are TGCGCCAGCAGCCCGGGCCCGGCGGGGAACACCATATATTTT.

The V call is TRBV29-1, the J call TRBJ2-3; 8 bases are a match to TRBD2. CDR3 size: 17 residues. Looked up from germline, CDR1 is SQVTM and CDR2 is ANQGSEA. The trim removed 2 bases at V and 0 bases at J, leaving 10 bases unmatched. CDR3 DNA: TGCAGCGTTGAAAGGAGGGGCGGGGGGTTTAGCACAGATACGCAGTATTTT. Protein: CSVERRGGGFSTDTQYF.

The chain is built from TRBV13 and TRBJ1-4; no reliable D call. Trimming removed 0 bases at V and 7 bases at J, with 9 bases between. The CDR3 sequence is 14 residues long. Per germline, CDR1 PRHDT and CDR2 FYEKMQ (reference sequence). The CDR3, as DNA: TGTGCCAGCAGCTTAGGAGAATTAGCTGAAAAACTGTTTTTT. Protein: CASSLGELAEKLFF.

The J gene is TRBJ1-1, the V gene TRBV19; D remains ambiguous. V dropped 0 bases and J dropped 1 base, with 9 bases sitting between them. This CDR3 region has 15 residues. Germline-derived CDR1 and CDR2 are LNHDA and SQIVND (reference sequence). DNA for the CDR3: TGTGCCAGTAGTATAGATCGGGCAGCGAACACTGAAGCTTTCTTT. It specifies CASSIDRAANTEAFF.

This chain connects TRBV11-2 to TRBJ1-2, with D hard to call. V was clipped by 2 bases and J by 6 bases, with 10 bases between them. Germline CDR1 is SGHAT and CDR2 is FQNNGV. This CDR3 has 13 amino acids. Here the CDR3 DNA reads TGTGCCAGCAGCTTATACCCAAGTAATGGCTACACCTTC. Translation gives CASSLYPSNGYTF. Based on the CDR3 plus reference TRBV11-2 and TRBJ1-2, the full variable domain is EAGVAQSPRYKIIEKRQSVAFWCNPISGHATLYWYQQILGQGPKLLIQFQNNGVVDDSQLPKDRFSAERLKGVDSTLKIQPAKLEDSAVYLCASSLYPSNGYTFGSGTRLTVV.

The J gene is TRBJ1-5, the V gene TRBV27; D is uncertain. The CDR3 covers 13 residues. CDR1 MNHEY and CDR2 SMNVEV come from the germline V gene (reference sequence). The V and J ends lost 6 bases and 6 bases respectively, with 12 bases between them. The CDR3 sequence is CASSQSRLQPQHF. The CDR3 DNA is TGTGCCAGCAGCCAGAGTCGGCTTCAGCCCCAGCATTTT.

The chain employs TRBV4-1 and TRBJ1-5; 8 bases agree with TRBD1. V was pared by 0 bases and J by 4 bases, with 5 bases of the junction left unmatched. The germline V gene has CDR1 MGHRA and CDR2 YSYEKL. This CDR3 has 16 amino acids. The CDR3 loop is CASSQDPDRGNQPQHF. CDR3 sequence (DNA): TGCGCCAGCAGCCAAGATCCCGACAGGGGAAATCAGCCCCAGCATTTT.

The chain uses TRBV20-1 and TRBJ1-3; D is perhaps TRBD1 (5 bases). With 3 bases removed from V and 3 bases from J, the gap between germline ends came to 6 bases. Germline V CDR1 and CDR2: DFQATT, SNEGSKA (reference sequence). The CDR3 consists of 12 residues. The CDR3 reads CSASGGGNTIYF. The CDR3 DNA is TGCAGTGCTAGTGGGGGTGGAAACACCATATATTTT.

This clone was detected only once. The chain carries TRBV6-2 or TRBV6-3 and TRBJ1-5; 7 nucleotides align to TRBD1. The V gene's germline CDR1 is MNHEY and CDR2 SVGEGT. The CDR3 spans 14 residues. With 6 bases clipped from V and 7 bases from J, the junction kept 9 bases outside the gene matches. CDR3 sequence: CASSEGAVWQPQHF. The CDR3 nucleotides read TGTGCCAGCAGCGAGGGGGCTGTTTGGCAGCCCCAGCATTTT.

This chain links TRBV18 with TRBJ2-3; TRBD2 is a possible D gene (6 bases). V was clipped by 3 bases and J by 0 bases, with 13 bases between them. Germline lookup yields CDR1 KGHSH and CDR2 LQKENI. The CDR3 has 16 amino acids. CDR3 residues: CASSPLGGASTDTQYF. The CDR3 DNA reads as TGTGCCAGCTCACCCCTCGGAGGGGCTAGCACAGATACGCAGTATTTT.

The chain joins TRBV11-2 to TRBJ2-1; D not resolved. This CDR3 comprises 14 residues. Germline CDR1 is SGHAT and CDR2 is FQNNGV. Trimming pared 0 bases from V and 8 bases from J, leaving 11 bases between. The CDR3 here is CASSLDRWADEQFF. The CDR3 nucleotides are TGTGCCAGCAGCTTAGATCGCTGGGCCGATGAGCAGTTCTTC.

The chain uses TRBV6-1 and TRBJ1-4; 10 nucleotides agree with TRBD1. This CDR3 has 15 residues. Germline loops: CDR1 MNHNS, CDR2 SASEGT. V was clipped by 2 bases and J by 7 bases; unmatched bases: 4. CDR3 residues: CASSELRTGGEKLFF. For the CDR3, the DNA is TGTGCCAGCAGTGAACTAAGGACAGGGGGTGAAAAACTGTTTTTT.

The J gene is TRBJ1-2, the V gene TRBV6-5, with D unclear. Germline V CDR1 and CDR2: MNHEY, SVGAGI. V was pared by 7 bases and J by 12 bases, with 15 bases between. The CDR3 extends over 11 amino acids. Here the CDR3 DNA reads TGTGCCAGCACCAACGGAGCCCCTAACACCTTC. The encoded protein is CASTNGAPNTF.

The chain is built from TRBV13 and TRBJ1-1, with 9 positions matching TRBD1. CDR3 length: 15 residues. V dropped 4 bases and J dropped 11; count of bases not matched to a gene: 14. Germline V CDR1 and CDR2: PRHDT, FYEKMQ (reference sequence). DNA for the CDR3: TGTGCCAGCAGCTGGAGGGGGACAGGGTCCCCCGGGGCTTTCTTT. Protein: CASSWRGTGSPGAFF.

The chain carries TRBV5-5 and TRBJ2-7; 8 nucleotides agree with TRBD2. The CDR3 totals 15 residues. Trimming removed 3 bases from V and 1 base from J; junction bases left unmatched: 6. Germline CDR1 and CDR2: SGHKS and YYEKEE (reference sequence). CDR3 sequence: CASSWGGGSSYEQYF. CDR3 sequence (DNA): TGTGCCAGCAGCTGGGGCGGGGGGAGTTCCTACGAGCAGTACTTC.